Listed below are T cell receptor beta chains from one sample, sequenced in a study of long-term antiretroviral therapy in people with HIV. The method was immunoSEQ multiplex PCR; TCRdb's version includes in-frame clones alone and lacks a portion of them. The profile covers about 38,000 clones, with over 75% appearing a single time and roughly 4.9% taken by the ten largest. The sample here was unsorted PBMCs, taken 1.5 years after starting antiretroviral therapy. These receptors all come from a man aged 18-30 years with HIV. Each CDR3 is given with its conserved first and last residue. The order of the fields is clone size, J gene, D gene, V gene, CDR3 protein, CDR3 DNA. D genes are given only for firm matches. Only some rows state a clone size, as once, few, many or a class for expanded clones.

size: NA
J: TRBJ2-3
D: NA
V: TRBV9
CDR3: CASSDNPGVGDTQYF
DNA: TGTGCCAGCAGCGATAATCCGGGAGTGGGAGATACGCAGTATTTT

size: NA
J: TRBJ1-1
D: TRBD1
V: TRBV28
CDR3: CASSGSRQGWAEAFF
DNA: TGTGCCAGCAGTGGTTCGCGACAGGGTTGGGCTGAAGCTTTCTTT

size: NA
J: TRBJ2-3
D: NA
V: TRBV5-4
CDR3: CASSQDRVDTQYF
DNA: TGCGCCAGCAGCCAAGATCGAGTAGATACGCAGTATTTT

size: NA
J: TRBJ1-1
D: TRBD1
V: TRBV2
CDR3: CASSARQGWQTEAFF
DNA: TGTGCCAGCAGTGCAAGACAGGGGTGGCAAACTGAAGCTTTCTTT

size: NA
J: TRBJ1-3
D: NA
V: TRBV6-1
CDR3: CASSEWGTSGNTIYF
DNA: TGTGCCAGCAGTGAATGGGGAACCTCTGGAAACACCATATATTTT

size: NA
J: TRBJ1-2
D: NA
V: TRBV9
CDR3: CASSPPSNYGYTF
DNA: TGTGCCAGCAGCCCCCCGTCGAACTATGGCTACACCTTC

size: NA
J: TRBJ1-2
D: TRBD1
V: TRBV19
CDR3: CASSMPRGGYTF
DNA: TGTGCCAGTAGTATGCCCAGGGGGGGCTACACCTTC

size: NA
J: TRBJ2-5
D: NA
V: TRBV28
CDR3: CASSLGAKGETQYF
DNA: TGTGCCAGCAGTTTAGGGGCCAAGGGAGAGACCCAGTACTTC

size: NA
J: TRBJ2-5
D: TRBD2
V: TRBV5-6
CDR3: CASSLAGRGQETQYF
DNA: TGTGCCAGCAGCTTGGCCGGGAGGGGCCAAGAGACCCAGTACTTC

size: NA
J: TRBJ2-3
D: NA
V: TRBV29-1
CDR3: CSVKLKLGTDTQYF
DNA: TGCAGCGTTAAACTGAAACTGGGCACAGATACGCAGTATTTT

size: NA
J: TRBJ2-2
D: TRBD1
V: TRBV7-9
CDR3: CASSLATQGADGELFF
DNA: TGTGCCAGCAGCTTAGCGACACAGGGGGCGGACGGGGAGCTGTTTTTT

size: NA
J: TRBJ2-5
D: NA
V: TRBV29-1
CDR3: CSVEYVPRTQYF
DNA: TGCAGCGTTGAATACGTGCCGAGGACCCAGTACTTC

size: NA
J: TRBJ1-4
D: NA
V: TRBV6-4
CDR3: CASIGRRGEKLFF
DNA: TGTGCCAGCATCGGACGCAGGGGCGAAAAACTGTTTTTT

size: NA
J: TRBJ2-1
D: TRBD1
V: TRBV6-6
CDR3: CASRPTGGNYNEQFF
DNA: TGTGCCAGCAGGCCGACAGGGGGGAACTACAATGAGCAGTTCTTC

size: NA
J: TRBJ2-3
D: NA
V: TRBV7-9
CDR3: CASSLYPPRGVVGDTQYF
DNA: TGTGCCAGCAGCTTATATCCTCCCCGCGGCGTGGTTGGAGATACGCAGTATTTT

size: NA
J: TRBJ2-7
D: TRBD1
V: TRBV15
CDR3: CATSRLDRGGYEQYF
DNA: TGTGCCACCAGCAGATTGGACAGGGGCGGCTACGAGCAGTACTTC

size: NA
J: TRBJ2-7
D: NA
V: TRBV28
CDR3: CAGGSLGFEQYF
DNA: TGTGCCGGGGGGTCCTTGGGGTTCGAGCAGTACTTC

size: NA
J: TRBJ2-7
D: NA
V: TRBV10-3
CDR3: CAISSSGGTGSYEQYF
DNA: TGTGCCATCAGTAGTTCAGGGGGGACGGGGTCCTACGAGCAGTACTTC

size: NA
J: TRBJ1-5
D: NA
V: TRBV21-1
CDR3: CASNDSNQPQHF
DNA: TGTGCCAGCAACGACAGCAATCAGCCCCAGCATTTT

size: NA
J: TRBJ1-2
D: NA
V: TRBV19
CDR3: CASSIDRGQGKGRYYGYTF
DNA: TGTGCCAGTAGTATAGATCGGGGGCAGGGAAAAGGGCGCTACTATGGCTACACCTTC

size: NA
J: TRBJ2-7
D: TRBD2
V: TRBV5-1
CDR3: CASSLGGGDYEQYF
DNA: TGCGCCAGCAGCTTGGGGGGAGGGGACTACGAGCAGTACTTC

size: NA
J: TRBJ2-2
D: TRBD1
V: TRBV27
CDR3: CASSLSTGTGELFF
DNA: TGTGCCAGCAGCCTCTCGACAGGGACCGGGGAGCTGTTTTTT

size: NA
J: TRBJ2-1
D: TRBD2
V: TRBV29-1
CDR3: CSVGRLTSRNNEQFF
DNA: TGCAGCGTTGGAAGATTGACTAGCAGGAACAATGAGCAGTTCTTC

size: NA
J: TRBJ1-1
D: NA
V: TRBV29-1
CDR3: CSFTKPTRGGAFF
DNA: TGCAGCTTCACGAAGCCTACTCGTGGGGGAGCTTTCTTT

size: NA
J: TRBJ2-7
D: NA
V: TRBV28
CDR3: CASSPRRAEQYF
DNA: TGTGCCAGCAGTCCACGCCGAGCCGAGCAGTACTTC

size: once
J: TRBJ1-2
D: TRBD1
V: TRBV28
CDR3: CASRPDRGANYGYTF
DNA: TGTGCCAGCAGACCTGACAGGGGAGCTAACTATGGCTACACCTTC

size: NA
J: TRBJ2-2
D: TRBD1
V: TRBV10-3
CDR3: CAISDPGTVTGELFF
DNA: TGTGCCATCAGTGATCCCGGGACAGTGACCGGGGAGCTGTTTTTT

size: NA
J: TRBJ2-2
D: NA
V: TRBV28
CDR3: CASSSSGELFF
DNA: TGTGCCAGCAGTTCTTCCGGGGAGCTGTTTTTT

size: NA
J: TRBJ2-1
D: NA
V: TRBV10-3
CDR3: CAISSGLFSEQFF
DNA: TGTGCCATCAGCTCCGGACTATTCAGTGAGCAGTTCTTC

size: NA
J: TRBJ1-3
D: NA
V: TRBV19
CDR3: CATSTLAGNTIYF
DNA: TGTGCCACTTCGACCCTGGCGGGAAACACCATATATTTT

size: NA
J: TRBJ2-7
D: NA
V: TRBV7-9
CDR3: CASSGQLGPYEQYF
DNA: TGTGCCAGCAGTGGACAGCTAGGTCCCTACGAGCAGTACTTC

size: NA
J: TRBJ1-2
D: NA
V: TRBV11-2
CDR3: CASSDWTANYGYTF
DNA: TGTGCCAGCAGCGACTGGACAGCTAACTATGGCTACACCTTC

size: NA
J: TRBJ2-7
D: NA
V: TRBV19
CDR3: CASSIGQSSYEQYF
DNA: TGTGCCAGTAGTATAGGTCAGAGCTCCTACGAGCAGTACTTC

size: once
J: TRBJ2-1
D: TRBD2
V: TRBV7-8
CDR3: CASSLAGIYPGLAGVGNEQFF
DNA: TGTGCCAGCAGCTTAGCGGGGATATACCCGGGACTAGCGGGAGTCGGCAATGAGCAGTTCTTC

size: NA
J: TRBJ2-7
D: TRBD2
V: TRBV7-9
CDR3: CASSRKAGGPGEQYF
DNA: TGTGCCAGCAGCCGAAAAGCGGGAGGGCCGGGTGAGCAGTACTTC

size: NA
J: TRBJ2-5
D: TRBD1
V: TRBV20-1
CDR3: CSATGDETQYF
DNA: TGCAGTGCGACAGGGGACGAGACCCAGTACTTC

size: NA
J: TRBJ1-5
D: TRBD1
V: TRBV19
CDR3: CASSVTGQINQPQHF
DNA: TGTGCCAGTAGTGTGACGGGACAGATTAATCAGCCCCAGCATTTT

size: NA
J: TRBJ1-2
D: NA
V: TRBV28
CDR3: CASSLMGSGQHGYTF
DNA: TGTGCCAGCAGTTTAATGGGGTCAGGACAGCATGGCTACACCTTC

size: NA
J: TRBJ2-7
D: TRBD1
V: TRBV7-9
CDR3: CASKTGQGVEQYF
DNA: TGTGCCAGCAAGACGGGACAGGGTGTCGAGCAGTACTTC

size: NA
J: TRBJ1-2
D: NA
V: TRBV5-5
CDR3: CASSLEGSANYGYTF
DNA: TGTGCCAGCAGCTTGGAGGGATCCGCTAACTATGGCTACACCTTC

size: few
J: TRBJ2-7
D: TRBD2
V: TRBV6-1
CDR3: CASSPWGGGSYEQYF
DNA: TGTGCCAGCAGTCCGTGGGGCGGGGGTTCCTACGAGCAGTACTTC

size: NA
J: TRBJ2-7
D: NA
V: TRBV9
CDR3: CASSEGPSPSYEQYF
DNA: TGTGCCAGCAGCGAGGGTCCTAGCCCCTCCTACGAGCAGTACTTC